The 10 T cell receptor beta chains below were found in one sample sequenced in a study of blood T cell repertoires in COVID-19. Sequenced by immunoSEQ multiplex PCR; TCRdb stores in-frame clones only, minus some. Of approximately 70,000 clones listed, approximately 84% are singletons. Sequencing was carried out using peripheral blood. The source is a woman aged 60-75 years with acute or convalescent COVID-19.

CDR3 in DNA: TGCGCCAGCAGCTACGAGGACGAGCAGTACTTC. Protein product: CASSYEDEQYF. This chain connects TRBV5-1 to TRBJ2-7; D is undetermined. In germline, CDR1 is SGHRS, CDR2 YFSETQ. V lost 3 bases, J lost 5 bases, and 6 bases lay in between. This CDR3 spans 11 amino acids.

This clone came up once. The rearrangement uses TRBV2 and TRBJ1-1; D may be TRBD1 (5 bases). The V end lost 6 bases, the J end lost 11 bases, and 13 bases lay between the germline ends. This CDR3 is built from 11 residues. Germline V gene lookup returns CDR1 SNHLY and CDR2 FYNNEI. CDR3 coding DNA: TGTGCCAGCAGAGACCAAAAGGGGGCTTTCTTT. This codes for CASRDQKGAFF.

V usage is TRBV7-2 and J usage is TRBJ2-3, with TRBD2 matching over 8 bases. Germline CDR1 is SGHTA and CDR2 is FQGNSA. CDR3 length equals 15 residues. With 2 bases clipped from V and 1 base from J, the junction kept 2 bases outside the gene matches. The CDR3 sequence: CASSLRRGGTDTQYF. The CDR3 DNA follows: TGTGCCAGCAGCTTAAGGCGGGGGGGCACAGATACGCAGTATTTT.

The chain employs TRBV10-3 and TRBJ2-7; 8 bases are a match to TRBD1. Germline CDR1 is ENHRY and CDR2 is SYGVKD. The CDR3 has 14 amino acids. V shed 7 bases and J 0 bases; nucleotides not matched to a gene: 5. The CDR3 coding sequence is TGTGCCATCACTGGGACAGGCAGCTCCTACGAGCAGTACTTC. It encodes CAITGTGSSYEQYF.

The chain couples TRBV5-1 to TRBJ1-1, with D perhaps matching TRBD1 (5 bases). The CDR3 consists of 16 residues. CDR1 is SGHRS and CDR2 is YFSETQ in the germline V gene. The V and J ends lost 0 bases and 5 bases respectively, with 17 bases between them. The CDR3 DNA reads TGCGCCAGCAGCTTGGTGAGTGCAGGGCTCGGGACTGAAGCTTTCTTT. Translated: CASSLVSAGLGTEAFF.

The chain has TRBV5-6 and TRBJ2-1, with TRBD1 matching 7 bases. V was clipped by 5 bases and J by 0 bases; unmatched bases: 11. The CDR3 extends over 17 amino acids. Per the germline V gene, CDR1 is SGHDT and CDR2 is YYEEEE. Written as DNA, the CDR3 is TGTGCCAGCAGGCGATTTGACAGGGATATCTCCTACAATGAGCAGTTCTTC. Protein sequence: CASRRFDRDISYNEQFF.

This chain connects TRBV11-3 to TRBJ1-6; perhaps TRBD1 as D (6 bases). Germline CDR1 SGHNT, CDR2 YENEEA. V lost 4 bases and J 9 bases, leaving 10 bases between the germline ends. This CDR3 comprises 13 residues. CDR3 protein: CASSSGHGSPLHF. For the CDR3, the DNA is TGTGCCAGCAGCTCGGGACACGGTTCACCCCTCCACTTT.

The V call is TRBV20-1, the J call TRBJ1-1; unclear D gene. CDR1 DFQATT and CDR2 SNEGSKA come from the germline V gene (reference sequence). The CDR3 totals 11 residues. V gave up 3 bases and J gave up 9 bases, with 11 bases separating them. CDR3 residues: CSASNIAQAFF. The DNA for the CDR3 is TGCAGTGCTAGCAACATCGCCCAAGCTTTCTTT.

V is TRBV11-2 and J is TRBJ2-2; D is unclear. The CDR3 contains 14 residues. Germline V gives CDR1 SGHAT, CDR2 FQNNGV. With 3 bases removed from V and 5 bases from J, the gap between germline ends came to 10 bases. The CDR3: CASSLERVTGELFF. CDR3 bases: TGTGCCAGCAGCTTGGAACGGGTTACCGGGGAGCTGTTTTTT.

The rearrangement uses TRBV7-9 and TRBJ2-7; 8 nucleotides match TRBD2. In germline, CDR1 is SEHNR, CDR2 FQNEAQ (reference sequence). This CDR3 is 15 amino acids long. V gave up 2 bases and J gave up 4 bases; unmatched junction bases: 7. The CDR3, as DNA: TGTGCCAGCAGCTTATCGGGGGGGGCCGGTTACGAGCAGTACTTC. Translated, it gives CASSLSGGAGYEQYF. Together with reference TRBV7-9 and TRBJ2-7, the CDR3 gives the full variable domain: DTGVSQNPRHKITKRGQNVTFRCDPISEHNRLYWYRQTLGQGPEFLTYFQNEAQLEKSRLLSDRFSAERPKGSFSTLEIQRTEQGDSAMYLCASSLSGGAGYEQYFGPGTRLTVT.